The 10 T cell receptor beta chains below were found in one sample sequenced in a study of shared clonotypes between healthy human individuals (TCRdb year 2020). Library generation was performed with the immunoSEQ multiplex PCR assay. This immuneACCESS table, as held by TCRdb, lists in-frame sequences with V and J called but not all clones. Of the missing ones, under half trace to an unresolved V gene in checked studies; the others have no known cause. A total of about 2.1 million clones appear in this sample, roughly 95% of them only once. More than 1.5% of the sample is held by the ten biggest clonotypes. For the CD8 naive samples, CD45RO-negative cells were positively selected for CCR7, yielding a CD45RA+CCR7+ population from which TemRA cells were excluded. Sequencing input: naive CD8+ T cells from PBMCs. The label giving this sample's cell subset or site can be read as: CD45RA+CCR7+. These receptors all come from a man between 18 and 29 years old in good health. Some clones in this sample may be carry-over from other donors' samples.

This rearrangement joins TRBV2 to TRBJ2-3; possible D gene TRBD2, 7 bases. Trimming took 3 bases from V and 6 from J, leaving 19 bases between them. The CDR3 loop spans 16 amino acids. Germline values: CDR1 SNHLY, CDR2 FYNNEI. CDR3 amino acids: CASSDGMAGDRDTQYF. CDR3 sequence (DNA): TGTGCCAGCAGTGACGGTATGGCGGGAGACAGGGATACGCAGTATTTT.

This clone has only a few counts. At one boundary the junction diverges from the germline segment, which might be a read error. The chain couples TRBV6-1 to TRBJ1-2, with D unclear. CDR1 MNHNS and CDR2 SASEGT come from the germline V gene. The CDR3 covers 10 residues. This CDR3 is CASSDPRQNF. The CDR3 DNA sequence: TGTGCCAGCAGTGACCCGAGACAAAACTTC.

This clone has a handful of counts. This chain uses TRBV4-1 with TRBJ1-4, with D tentatively TRBD1 (5 bases). CDR3 length: 16 residues. Germline CDR1 reads MGHRA; CDR2 reads YSYEKL. The V gene lost 1 base and the J gene lost 12 bases, with 21 bases spanning the gap. The CDR3 sequence is CASSQGLFQGLPQLFF. The CDR3 bases are TGCGCCAGCAGCCAAGGTTTGTTCCAGGGACTACCTCAACTGTTTTTT.

This sequence joins TRBV6-5 and TRBJ1-1; tentatively, D is TRBD1 (5 bases). This CDR3 has 15 residues. Germline CDR1 is MNHEY and CDR2 is SVGAGI. Trimming cost V 0 bases and J 3 bases, with 11 bases left between them. DNA of the CDR3: TGTGCCAGCAGTTACTCTAGTCAGGGATACACTGAAGCTTTCTTT. The encoded protein is CASSYSSQGYTEAFF.

The chain has TRBV27 and TRBJ2-1; maybe TRBD2 (5 bases). The CDR3 is 15 amino acids. The germline CDR1 and CDR2 sequences are MNHEY and SMNVEV (reference sequence). V lost 4 bases to trimming and J lost 0 bases, with 10 bases between them. The chain's CDR3 is CASSWAGFSYNEQFF. The CDR3 nucleotides read TGTGCCAGCAGTTGGGCGGGCTTCTCCTACAATGAGCAGTTCTTC.

CDR3 loop: CASSFLDENTEAFF. The CDR3, as DNA: TGTGCCAGCAGTTTCCTCGACGAGAACACTGAAGCTTTCTTT. The V and J genes are TRBV28 and TRBJ1-1, with no clear D. V was pared by 3 bases and J by 1 base, with 9 bases between. The CDR3 contains 14 residues. The V gene's germline CDR1 is MDHEN and CDR2 SYDVKM.

The chain joins TRBV4-3 to TRBJ1-1, with D possibly being TRBD1 (5 bases). Trimming took 0 bases from V and 0 from J, leaving 14 bases between them. CDR1 LGHNA and CDR2 YSLEER come from the germline V gene. The CDR3 sequence is 17 residues long. CDR3 sequence reads: CASSQDRAREMNTEAFF. CDR3 DNA: TGCGCCAGCAGCCAAGATAGGGCCAGGGAGATGAACACTGAAGCTTTCTTT.

The CDR3 protein is CASSLSVGALINEKLFF. As DNA, the CDR3 is TGTGCCAGCAGTTTATCGGTGGGGGCTTTGATTAATGAAAAACTGTTTTTT. V gene TRBV27 combines with J gene TRBJ1-4; a weak D match, TRBD1 (6 bases). From germline, CDR1 is MNHEY and CDR2 SMNVEV (reference sequence). V was pared by 0 bases and J by 4 bases, with 15 bases between. The CDR3 is 17 amino acids.

V usage is TRBV5-1 and J usage is TRBJ2-7; TRBD1 agrees at 7 bases. This CDR3 comprises 15 residues. The ends lost 4 bases at V and 0 bases at J; junction bases unmatched: 7. Per germline, CDR1 SGHRS and CDR2 YFSETQ. The CDR3 nucleotides are TGCGCCAGCAGCCGGGGACAGCCAGACTCCTACGAGCAGTACTTC. It yields the protein CASSRGQPDSYEQYF.

Only one count was recorded for this clone. The CDR3 here is CATAGLTNTEAFF. For the CDR3, the DNA is TGTGCCACCGCGGGACTTACGAACACTGAAGCTTTCTTT. The chain combines TRBV27 with TRBJ1-1; tentatively, D is TRBD1 (5 bases). The V and J ends lost 10 bases and 1 base respectively, with 13 bases between them. Germline loops: CDR1 MNHEY, CDR2 SMNVEV (reference sequence). The CDR3 runs 13 residues.